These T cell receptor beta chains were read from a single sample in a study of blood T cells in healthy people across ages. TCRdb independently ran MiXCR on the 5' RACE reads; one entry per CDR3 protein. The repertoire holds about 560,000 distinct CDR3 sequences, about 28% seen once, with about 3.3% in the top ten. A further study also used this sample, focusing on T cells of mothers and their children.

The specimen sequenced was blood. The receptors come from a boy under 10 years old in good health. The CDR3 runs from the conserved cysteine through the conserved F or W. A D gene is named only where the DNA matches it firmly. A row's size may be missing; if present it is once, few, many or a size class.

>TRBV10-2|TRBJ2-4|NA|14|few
TGCGCCAGCACCGCTACAAATGAAGGTGGCATTCAGTACTTC
CASTATNEGGIQYF
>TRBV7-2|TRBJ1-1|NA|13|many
TGTGCCAGCAGCGCTCAGGGTTACACTGAAGCTTTCTTT
CASSAQGYTEAFF
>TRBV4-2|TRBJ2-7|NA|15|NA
TGTGCCAGCAGCTCCTCCAGGGGCGCAAGCTACGAGCAGTACTTC
CASSSSRGASYEQYF
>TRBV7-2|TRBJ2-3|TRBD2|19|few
TGTGCCAGCAGCCTGGTGGGACTAGCGGGAGGGCCCGTTACGCATACGCAGTATTTT
CASSLVGLAGGPVTHTQYF
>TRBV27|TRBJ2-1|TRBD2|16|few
TGTGCCAGCAGGAAGATAGCGGGGATACCTTACAATGAGCAGTTCTTC
CASRKIAGIPYNEQFF
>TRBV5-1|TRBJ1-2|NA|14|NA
TGCGCCAGCAGCTCCCAGGGAATTAACTATGGCTACACCTTC
CASSSQGINYGYTF
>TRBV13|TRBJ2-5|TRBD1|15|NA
TGTGCCAGCAGCTTAATGACAGGGGACGGCGAGACCCAGTACTTC
CASSLMTGDGETQYF
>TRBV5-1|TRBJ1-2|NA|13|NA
TGCGTCAGCAGCTTGGCGCAGGGTGCGGGCTACACCTTC
CVSSLAQGAGYTF
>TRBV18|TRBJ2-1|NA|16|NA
TGTGCCAGCTCAAAGGAGGGTACGGATGCGGCTGGTGAGCAGTTCTTC
CASSKEGTDAAGEQFF
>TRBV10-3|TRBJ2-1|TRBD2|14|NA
TGTGCCATCAGTCGACTAGCGGGACAGAATGAGCAGTTCTTC
CAISRLAGQNEQFF
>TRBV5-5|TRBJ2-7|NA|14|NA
TGTGCCAGCAATACCCGGTCCAACGGCTACGAGCAGTACTTC
CASNTRSNGYEQYF
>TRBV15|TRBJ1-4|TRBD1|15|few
TGTGCCACCAGCAGACCCGGGACAGGGGGAGAAAAACTGTTTTTT
CATSRPGTGGEKLFF
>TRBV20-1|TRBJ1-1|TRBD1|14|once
TGCAGTGCTACTAACAGGGGGCGAGACACTGAAGCTTTCTTT
CSATNRGRDTEAFF
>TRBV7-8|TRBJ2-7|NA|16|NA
TGTACCAGCAGCTTAGAGACCTTTCTCCCCCAATACGAGCAGTACTTC
CTSSLETFLPQYEQYF
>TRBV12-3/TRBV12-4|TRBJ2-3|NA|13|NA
TGTGCCAGCAGTTTGTTGATGGCAGATACGCAGTATTTT
CASSLLMADTQYF
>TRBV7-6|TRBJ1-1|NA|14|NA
TGTGCCAGCAGCTTAACGCGGGCGAACACTGAAGCTTTCTTT
CASSLTRANTEAFF
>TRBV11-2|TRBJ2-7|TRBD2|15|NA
TGTGCCAGCAGCCCCGCCAGCGGGAGTATTTACGAGCAGTACTTC
CASSPASGSIYEQYF
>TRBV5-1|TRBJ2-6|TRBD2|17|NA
TGCGCCAGCAGCTTGGGGACTAGCTCCTCTGGGGCCAACGTCCTGACTTTC
CASSLGTSSSGANVLTF
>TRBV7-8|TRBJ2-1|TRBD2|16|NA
TGTGCCAGCAGCCCCCAAAGGAGCGGGGACCACAATGAGCAGTTCTTC
CASSPQRSGDHNEQFF
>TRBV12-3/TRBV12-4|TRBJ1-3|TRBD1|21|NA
TGTGCCAGCAGTTTAGGTTTTTTTCTCGGACAGGGGAAGCAGCCTGGAAACACCATATATTTT
CASSLGFFLGQGKQPGNTIYF
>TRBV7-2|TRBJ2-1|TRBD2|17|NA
TGTGCCAGCAGACATAGCGGGGGGGCCGGCTCCTACAATGAGCAGTTCTTC
CASRHSGGAGSYNEQFF
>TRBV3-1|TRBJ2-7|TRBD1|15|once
TGTGCCAGCAGCCCCGGAGGACAGGGTATCAACGAGCAGTACTTC
CASSPGGQGINEQYF
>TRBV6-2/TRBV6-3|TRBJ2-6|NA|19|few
TGTGCCAGCAGTTACCGGGACCGCCGTTTAATAACTGGGGCCAACGTCCTGACTTTC
CASSYRDRRLITGANVLTF
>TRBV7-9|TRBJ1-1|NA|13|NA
TGTGCCAGCAGAAAAGGGGTGTCCACTGAAGCTTTCTTT
CASRKGVSTEAFF
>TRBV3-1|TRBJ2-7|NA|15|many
TGTGCCAGCAGCAAGGGGGGGCCGACTAGTTCCGAGCAGTACTTC
CASSKGGPTSSEQYF
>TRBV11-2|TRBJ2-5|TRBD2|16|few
TGTGCCAGCAGCGGGGAGACTAGCGGGACGGGAGAGACCCAGTACTTC
CASSGETSGTGETQYF
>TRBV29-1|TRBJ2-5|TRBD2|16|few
TGCAGCGTTGAATTCGTCGCGGGAGTACACCAAGAGACCCAGTACTTC
CSVEFVAGVHQETQYF
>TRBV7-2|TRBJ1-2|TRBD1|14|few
TGTGCCAGCAGCTTAGTGGACAGGGGGCAGGTCTACACCTTC
CASSLVDRGQVYTF
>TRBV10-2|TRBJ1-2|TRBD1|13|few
TGCGCCAGCAGTGGCGACAGGGCTCGCGGCTACACCTTC
CASSGDRARGYTF
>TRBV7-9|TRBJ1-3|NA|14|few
TGTGCCAGCAGCTTAGATGTTTTGATGAACACCATATATTTT
CASSLDVLMNTIYF
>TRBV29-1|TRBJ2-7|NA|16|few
TGCAGCGTTACAGAAGGGGAATTAGGACAGACCTACGAGCAGTACTTC
CSVTEGELGQTYEQYF
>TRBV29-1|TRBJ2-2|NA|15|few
TGCAGCGTGCTAATACTGGACAGCCCCTCCGGGGAGCTGTTTTTT
CSVLILDSPSGELFF
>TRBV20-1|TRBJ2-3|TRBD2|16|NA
TGCAGTGCTTTGGGGCCCAGACTAGCCGACACAGATACGCAGTATTTT
CSALGPRLADTDTQYF